The 19 T cell receptor beta chains presented below share a single source sample, sequenced in a study of blood T cell repertoires in COVID-19. TCRdb keeps only in-frame clones here, not all; method: immunoSEQ multiplex PCR. The repertoire holds 300,000 to 350,000 clones, 80% to 90% seen once, with over 2% in the top ten. The sample taken for sequencing was PBMCs or T cells enriched from blood (not recorded which). These receptors were obtained from a man younger than 40 who had recovered from COVID-19.

This clone was seen a single time. This chain joins TRBV5-6 and TRBJ2-5; D is perhaps TRBD2 (6 bases). The CDR3 is 15 residues long. CDR1 and CDR2 (germline): SGHDT, YYEEEE. V was shortened by 2 bases and J by 1 base, with 12 bases between the two germline ends. The CDR3 region is CASSLREAAQETQYF. As DNA, the CDR3 is TGTGCCAGCAGCTTAAGGGAGGCAGCCCAAGAGACCCAGTACTTC.

The genes are TRBV6-6 and TRBJ1-3, with D possibly matching TRBD1 (6 bases). The CDR3 covers 16 residues. CDR1 and CDR2 from the germline V gene are MNHNY and SVGAGI (reference sequence). The germline V and J ends were trimmed by 6 bases and 1 base, with 16 bases remaining between them. CDR3 nucleotides: TGTGCCAGCAGCCCCAAGGGGGACGGGTCTGGAAACACCATATATTTT. Its protein product is CASSPKGDGSGNTIYF.

This clone was detected once. V gene TRBV11-2 combines with J gene TRBJ2-2; D not certain. CDR1 is SGHAT, CDR2 FQNNGV, per germline. V was clipped by 1 base and J by 0 bases, with 6 bases between them. The CDR3 length is 15 residues. CDR3 sequence reads: CASSLVAANTGELFF. In nucleotides, the CDR3 is TGTGCCAGCAGCTTAGTCGCGGCGAACACCGGGGAGCTGTTTTTT.

In its sample, this clone was seen once. This rearrangement joins TRBV3-1 (or the pseudogene TRBV3-2) to TRBJ2-7; TRBD1 is a possible D gene (5 bases). The V and J ends lost 2 bases and 4 bases respectively, with 15 bases between them. Germline CDR1 and CDR2: LGHDT and YNNKEL (reference sequence). The CDR3 is 15 residues long. The CDR3 DNA follows: TGTGCCAGCAGCCAAAGTGTCCAGGGCCGATACGAGCAGTACTTC. Translating gives CASSQSVQGRYEQYF.

This clone was observed a single time. This chain connects TRBV29-1 to TRBJ1-2; TRBD1 matches at 7 bases. The CDR3 has 14 amino acids. Trimming cost V 4 bases and J 7 bases; bases outside gene matches: 12. Per the germline V gene, CDR1 is SQVTM and CDR2 is ANQGSEA. The CDR3 region is CSVGGATGVSGYTF. The CDR3 DNA reads TGCAGCGTTGGTGGGGCTACAGGGGTCTCTGGCTACACCTTC. The whole variable domain, filled in from reference TRBV29-1 and TRBJ1-2, reads SAVISQKPSRDICQRGTSLTIQCQVDSQVTMMFWYRQQPGQSLTLIATANQGSEATYESGFVIDKFPISRPNLTFSTLTVSNMSPEDSSIYLCSVGGATGVSGYTFGSGTRLTVV.

The sample holds one count of this clone. The gene calls are TRBV5-5 and TRBJ1-1; possible D gene TRBD1, 5 bases. CDR1 SGHKS and CDR2 YYEKEE come from the germline V gene (reference sequence). Trimming cost V 2 bases and J 0 bases, with 17 bases left between them. The CDR3 has 17 residues. CDR3 nucleotides: TGTGCCAGCAGCTTCAGGGTGGGCAAGGGTTTGAACACTGAAGCTTTCTTT. Its protein product is CASSFRVGKGLNTEAFF.

The gene calls are TRBV4-2 and TRBJ2-5; 9 positions agree with TRBD2. Germline-derived CDR1 and CDR2 are LGHNA and YNFKEQ. V gave up 3 bases and J gave up 4 bases; unmatched junction bases: 9. The CDR3 sequence is 16 residues long. The DNA of the CDR3 is TGTGCCAGCAGCCAGGGCGGGGGGGCCGTCGGAGAGACCCAGTACTTC. This codes for CASSQGGGAVGETQYF.

V gene TRBV5-1 combines with J gene TRBJ2-5; 14 bases fit TRBD2. This CDR3 is 16 amino acids long. CDR1 SGHRS and CDR2 YFSETQ come from the germline V gene. V gave up 4 bases and J gave up 1 base; unmatched junction bases: 3. DNA of the CDR3: TGCGCCAGCAGCCCAGGGACTAGCGGGGGCCAAGAGACCCAGTACTTC. Residues: CASSPGTSGGQETQYF. Based on the CDR3 plus reference TRBV5-1 and TRBJ2-5, the full variable domain is KAGVTQTPRYLIKTRGQQVTLSCSPISGHRSVSWYQQTPGQGLQFLFEYFSETQRNKGNFPGRFSGRQFSNSRSEMNVSTLELGDSALYLCASSPGTSGGQETQYFGPGTRLLVL.

This clone was picked up many times. This rearrangement joins TRBV7-9 to TRBJ1-2; D gene ambiguous. Per the germline V gene, CDR1 is SEHNR and CDR2 is FQNEAQ (reference sequence). The CDR3 runs 13 residues. V gave up 7 bases and J gave up 4 bases, with 13 bases separating them. DNA of the CDR3: TGTGCCAGCACCCTCGGTCCTGCCTATGGCTACACCTTC. Its translation: CASTLGPAYGYTF.

This chain uses TRBV10-3 with TRBJ2-1; D is uncertain. This CDR3 is built from 14 residues. The V gene lost 0 bases and the J gene lost 5 bases, with 8 bases spanning the gap. Germline CDR1 ENHRY, CDR2 SYGVKD. The CDR3 DNA reads as TGTGCCATCAGTGAGTCTTTAGCCCACAATGAGCAGTTCTTC. Its translation is CAISESLAHNEQFF.

The chain employs TRBV5-8 and TRBJ1-1, with TRBD1 matching over 9 bases. The CDR3 contains 14 residues. The J segment lost 7 bases and the V segment lost 0 bases, leaving 4 bases of the junction unmatched. CDR1 is SGHTS, CDR2 YDEGEE, per germline. The CDR3 DNA sequence: TGTGCCAGCAGCTTGGGACAGGGGGTAGGTGAAGCTTTCTTT. Residues: CASSLGQGVGEAFF.

The sample holds one count of this clone. V usage is TRBV7-2 and J usage is TRBJ2-3, with a possible D match to TRBD2 (5 bases). V lost 4 bases and J lost 1, with 12 bases in between. The CDR3 length is 15 residues. Germline CDR1 is SGHTA and CDR2 is FQGNSA. CDR3 sequence reads: CASSSRGRGTDTQYF. DNA of the CDR3: TGTGCCAGCAGCTCCCGGGGTCGAGGCACAGATACGCAGTATTTT. The entire variable domain, with the rest obtained from reference TRBV7-2 and TRBJ2-3, is as follows: GAGVSQSPSNKVTEKGKDVELRCDPISGHTALYWYRQSLGQGLEFLIYFQGNSAPDKSGLPSDRFSAERTGGSVSTLTIQRTQQEDSAVYLCASSSRGRGTDTQYFGPGTRLTVL.

This chain connects TRBV2 to TRBJ1-2; possibly TRBD1 for D (5 bases). The length of the CDR3 is 14 residues. Germline assignment: CDR1 SNHLY and CDR2 FYNNEI. V lost 3 bases and J 2 bases, leaving 10 bases between the germline ends. The CDR3 DNA sequence: TGTGCCAGCAGTGATGGGGGAGGGAACTATGGCTACACCTTC. Translation gives CASSDGGGNYGYTF.

The chain recombines TRBV9 with TRBJ2-7; D may be TRBD2 (5 bases). The germline gives CDR1 SGDLS, CDR2 YYNGEE. This CDR3 region has 14 residues. The V end was cut by 2 bases, the J end by 6 bases, with 15 bases between. CDR3 loop: CASSVVESGGEQYF. CDR3 in DNA: TGTGCCAGCAGCGTTGTGGAGTCTGGAGGCGAGCAGTACTTC.

CDR3 in amino acids: CASSLPPLQPHSRAYEQYF. As DNA, the CDR3 is TGTGCCAGCAGCTTACCCCCCCTCCAACCCCACTCCCGAGCCTACGAGCAGTACTTC. The rearrangement links TRBV7-9 to TRBJ2-7; D is uncertain. V dropped 2 bases and J dropped 2 bases, with 25 bases sitting between them. CDR1 SEHNR and CDR2 FQNEAQ come from the germline V gene (reference sequence). The length of the CDR3 is 19 residues.

This clone has more than one count but fewer than ten. The chain carries TRBV19 and TRBJ1-1, with TRBD1 matching 8 bases. J gave up 6 bases and V 3 bases, and 12 bases lay outside the gene matches. The CDR3 runs to 16 residues. Germline V lookup: CDR1 LNHDA, CDR2 SQIVND (reference sequence). The CDR3, as DNA: TGTGCCAGTAGTATGACCCCCCGACAGGGGTTCCCTGAAGCTTTCTTT. Residues: CASSMTPRQGFPEAFF.

The genes are TRBV19 and TRBJ1-1, with D tentatively TRBD1 (5 bases). The CDR3 has 14 amino acids. Trimming stripped 5 bases from V and 2 bases from J, with 12 bases between. Germline V CDR1 and CDR2: LNHDA, SQIVND (reference sequence). For the CDR3, the DNA is TGTGCCAGTAGTTGGGGGGGAACTAACACTGAAGCTTTCTTT. Protein: CASSWGGTNTEAFF.

This clone showed up just once. The chain joins TRBV6-2 or TRBV6-3 to TRBJ2-1, with a weak D call TRBD2 (8 bases). Germline V gives CDR1 MNHEY, CDR2 SVGEGT. V lost 4 bases and J lost 2, with 18 bases in between. This CDR3 is built from 17 residues. The CDR3 coding sequence is TGTGCCAGCAGTTCGCCGGGACTAGGGGGCGCCTACAATGAGCAGTTCTTC. Protein sequence: CASSSPGLGGAYNEQFF.

CDR3 loop: CASSLYPGQGDGEQYF. CDR3 DNA: TGTGCCAGCAGCTTGTACCCCGGACAGGGTGACGGCGAGCAGTACTTC. This chain connects TRBV5-5 to TRBJ2-7; 8 positions agree with TRBD1. CDR3 length: 16 amino acids. The V gene's germline CDR1 is SGHKS and CDR2 YYEKEE (reference sequence). The J segment lost 6 bases and the V segment lost 1 base, leaving 12 bases of the junction unmatched.